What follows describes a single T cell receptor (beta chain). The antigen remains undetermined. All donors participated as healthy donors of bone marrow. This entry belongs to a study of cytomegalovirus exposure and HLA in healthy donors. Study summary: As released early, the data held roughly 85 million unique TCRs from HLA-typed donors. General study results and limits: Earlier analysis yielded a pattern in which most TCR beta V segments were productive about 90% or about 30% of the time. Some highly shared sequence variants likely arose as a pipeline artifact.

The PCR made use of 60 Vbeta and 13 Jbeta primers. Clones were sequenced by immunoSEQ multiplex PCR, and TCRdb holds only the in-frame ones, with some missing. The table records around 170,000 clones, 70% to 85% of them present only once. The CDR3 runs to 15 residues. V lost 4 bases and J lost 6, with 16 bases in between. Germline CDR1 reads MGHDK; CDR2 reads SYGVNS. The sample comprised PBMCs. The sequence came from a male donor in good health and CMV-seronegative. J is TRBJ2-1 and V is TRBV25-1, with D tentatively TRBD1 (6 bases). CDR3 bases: TGTGCCAGCAGTGGGGGGCGTGGAGCTGGCAATGAGCAGTTCTTC. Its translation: CASSGGRGAGNEQFF.